Listed here are 2 T cell receptor beta chains from one sample, sequenced in a study of blood T cell repertoires in COVID-19. Clones were sequenced by immunoSEQ multiplex PCR, and TCRdb holds only the in-frame ones, with some missing. Of roughly 350,000 clones in the sample, around 87% were seen once. The sample comprised peripheral blood. Source of these receptors: a woman aged 25 to 39 with COVID-19, enrolled during active disease.

The chain uses TRBV10-3 and TRBJ2-1; 10 bases align to TRBD2. Germline V lookup: CDR1 ENHRY, CDR2 SYGVKD. The CDR3 is 14 amino acids. V was pared by 2 bases and J by 8 bases, with 3 bases of the junction left unmatched. The CDR3, as DNA: TGTGCCATCAGTGAGGGGCTAGCGGGAGATGAGCAGTTCTTC. The encoded protein is CAISEGLAGDEQFF.

As to this clone: Other DNA sequences of this sample code for an identical CDR3. The chain recombines TRBV28 with TRBJ2-5, with TRBD1 matching over 8 bases. The CDR3 sequence is 15 residues long. Germline V gene sequence: CDR1 MDHEN, CDR2 SYDVKM. The ends lost 2 bases at V and 5 bases at J; junction bases unmatched: 7. CDR3: CASSLGQGAGETQYF. The CDR3 nucleotides are TGTGCCAGCAGTTTAGGGCAGGGGGCAGGTGAGACCCAGTACTTC.